A single sample is the source of the 20 T cell receptor beta chains below, sequenced in a study of cytomegalovirus exposure and HLA in healthy donors (dated by TCRdb to the late 2010s). The method was the immunoSEQ multiplex PCR assay. The multiplex PCR relied on a mix of 60 forward primers for TCR Vbeta segments and 13 reverse primers for TCR Jbeta segments. TCRdb holds this immuneACCESS table with in-frame rearrangements only. Some clones are missing; in checked studies, unresolved V genes explain under half, and the rest has no known cause. The sample data list 170,000 or so clones, and just over 75% of these were observed just once. The ten largest account for 1.4% of the sample. Sequenced input: PBMCs. Receptor source: a woman aged 25 to 39 in good health and CMV-seropositive.

V gene TRBV10-3 combines with J gene TRBJ2-6; a weak D match, TRBD2 (5 bases). Germline assignment: CDR1 ENHRY and CDR2 SYGVKD. The CDR3 has 15 amino acids. V was pared by 4 bases and J by 4 bases, with 11 bases between. The CDR3 DNA reads TGTGCCATCAGTGCTGGGAGTACCGGGGCCAACGTCCTGACTTTC. It codes for CAISAGSTGANVLTF.

The rearrangement links TRBV29-1 to TRBJ2-2; possible D gene TRBD1, 6 bases. Trimming pared 5 bases from V and 2 bases from J, leaving 15 bases between. Germline loops: CDR1 SQVTM, CDR2 ANQGSEA. This CDR3 comprises 15 residues. The CDR3 DNA sequence: TGCAGCGTTTCGAAGGCACAGGGAAACACCGGGGAGCTGTTTTTT. It yields the protein CSVSKAQGNTGELFF.

The chain carries TRBV6-6 and TRBJ2-7; 7 nucleotides agree with TRBD2. The CDR3 is 16 amino acids. Germline CDR1 is MNHNY and CDR2 is SVGAGI (reference sequence). Trimming at V came to 5 bases and at J to 3 bases, leaving 13 bases not matched to a gene. The CDR3 protein is CASSLPGRELNYEQYF. For the CDR3, the DNA is TGTGCCAGCAGTCTCCCGGGGCGGGAGCTGAACTACGAGCAGTACTTC.

This chain uses TRBV19 with TRBJ1-2, with a possible D match to TRBD1 (6 bases). V gave up 6 bases and J gave up 3 bases, with 17 bases separating them. The CDR3 is 15 residues long. The V gene's germline CDR1 is LNHDA and CDR2 SQIVND (reference sequence). The CDR3 reads CASRNDLGADYGYTF. CDR3 sequence (DNA): TGTGCCAGTAGGAACGACCTGGGGGCGGACTATGGCTACACCTTC.

The chain combines TRBV7-3 with TRBJ2-7, with 11 bases that match TRBD1. The CDR3 is 15 residues long. V was pared by 6 bases and J by 2 bases, with 6 bases of the junction left unmatched. In germline, CDR1 is SGHTA, CDR2 FQGTGA. The CDR3 sequence: CASRLPGQGAYEQYF. As DNA, the CDR3 is TGTGCCAGCAGGTTACCGGGACAGGGGGCCTACGAGCAGTACTTC.

The chain employs TRBV2 and TRBJ2-7; 8 positions agree with TRBD2. Trimming cost V 2 bases and J 5 bases; bases outside gene matches: 5. CDR1 and CDR2 (germline): SNHLY, FYNNEI. The length of the CDR3 is 14 residues. The CDR3 is CASSERAGVDEQYF. CDR3 DNA sequence: TGTGCCAGCAGTGAAAGAGCGGGAGTTGACGAGCAGTACTTC.

The chain links TRBV4-1 to TRBJ2-7; TRBD1 aligns across 10 bases. The J segment lost 2 bases and the V segment lost 3 bases, leaving 4 bases of the junction unmatched. CDR1 is MGHRA, CDR2 YSYEKL, per germline. This CDR3 comprises 15 residues. CDR3 amino acids: CASSQGTGATYEQYF. CDR3 coding DNA: TGCGCCAGCAGCCAGGGGACAGGGGCAACCTACGAGCAGTACTTC.

V is TRBV18 and J is TRBJ1-2; the D gene is possibly TRBD1 (6 bases). The CDR3 extends over 13 amino acids. CDR1 and CDR2 (germline): KGHSH, LQKENI. V gave up 6 bases and J gave up 3 bases, with 11 bases separating them. The CDR3 DNA sequence: TGTGCCAGCTCCAGGGACACGGACTATGGCTACACCTTC. It codes for CASSRDTDYGYTF.

The V gene is TRBV7-9, the J gene TRBJ1-5, with D maybe TRBD1 (6 bases). Trimming took off 7 bases at V and 3 bases at J, with 13 bases between the two ends. There are 14 residues in the CDR3. The germline V gene has CDR1 SEHNR and CDR2 FQNEAQ (reference sequence). The CDR3 coding sequence is TGTGCCAGCATGCTTACAGGGAACAATCAGCCCCAGCATTTT. This encodes CASMLTGNNQPQHF.

The genes are TRBV15 and TRBJ2-7; 8 bases align to TRBD2. CDR1 LNHNV and CDR2 YYDKDF come from the germline V gene (reference sequence). J lost 0 bases, V lost 0 bases, and 7 bases had no gene match. This CDR3 spans 17 amino acids. The CDR3 region is CATSRDLSGTSSYEQYF. The CDR3 DNA sequence: TGTGCCACCAGCAGAGATCTCTCCGGGACTAGCTCCTACGAGCAGTACTTC.

V is TRBV5-8 and J is TRBJ2-7; D not certain. The germline V and J ends were trimmed by 5 bases and 0 bases, with 6 bases remaining between them. The CDR3 is 12 amino acids. Germline V CDR1 and CDR2: SGHTS, YDEGEE. The CDR3 reads CASSFSSYEQYF. For the CDR3, the DNA is TGTGCCAGCAGTTTCAGCTCCTACGAGCAGTACTTC.

V and J are TRBV6-5 and TRBJ1-2, with TRBD1 as a possible D gene (5 bases). With 6 bases removed from V and 4 bases from J, the gap between germline ends came to 18 bases. CDR3 size: 15 residues. In germline, CDR1 is MNHEY, CDR2 SVGAGI. The DNA of the CDR3 is TGTGCCAGCAGCCCCGTATCGGACATCGGCTATGGCTACACCTTC. Translated: CASSPVSDIGYGYTF.

The rearrangement links TRBV15 to TRBJ2-7; D unresolved. The V gene's germline CDR1 is LNHNV and CDR2 YYDKDF (reference sequence). The CDR3 sequence is 13 residues long. The V gene lost 0 bases and the J gene lost 4 bases, with 7 bases spanning the gap. CDR3 DNA: TGTGCCACCAGCAGAGATCGGTCGTACGAGCAGTACTTC. It yields the protein CATSRDRSYEQYF. Full variable domain (missing parts from reference TRBV15 and TRBJ2-7): DAMVIQNPRYQVTQFGKPVTLSCSQTLNHNVMYWYQQKSSQAPKLLFHYYDKDFNNEADTPDNFQSRRPNTSFCFLDIRSPGLGDTAMYLCATSRDRSYEQYFGPGTRLTVT.

V usage is TRBV5-1 and J usage is TRBJ1-4; D is perhaps TRBD1 (5 bases). Trimming shortened V by 0 bases and J by 7 bases, and 10 bases separated the two germline ends. Germline V gene data show CDR1 as SGHRS and CDR2 as YFSETQ. This CDR3 is 14 amino acids long. This CDR3 is CASSLVIGAEKLFF. CDR3 sequence (DNA): TGCGCCAGCAGCTTGGTTATAGGGGCTGAAAAACTGTTTTTT.

This rearrangement joins TRBV13 to TRBJ2-1; 14 nucleotides agree with TRBD2. V dropped 3 bases and J dropped 8; count of bases not matched to a gene: 9. Germline loops: CDR1 PRHDT, CDR2 FYEKMQ (reference sequence). This CDR3 has 17 amino acids. The CDR3 sequence: CASSLVRPGLAGDEQFF. In DNA form, the CDR3 reads TGTGCCAGCAGCTTGGTCCGGCCGGGACTAGCGGGAGATGAGCAGTTCTTC.

V usage is TRBV30 and J usage is TRBJ2-3; 7 positions agree with TRBD2. Germline V gives CDR1 GTSNPN, CDR2 SVGIG (reference sequence). The CDR3 runs to 13 residues. Trimming at V came to 2 bases and at J to 6 bases, leaving 5 bases not matched to a gene. The CDR3 region is CAWSPLGGDTQYF. CDR3 in DNA: TGTGCCTGGAGTCCTCTGGGGGGGGATACGCAGTATTTT.

The J gene is TRBJ1-1, the V gene TRBV28; 7 bases align to TRBD1. The CDR3 is 18 amino acids. Germline V gene sequence: CDR1 MDHEN, CDR2 SYDVKM. V was pared by 7 bases and J by 4 bases, with 21 bases of the junction left unmatched. The CDR3 loop reads CASTRLELDTGDGTEAFF. DNA of the CDR3: TGTGCCAGCACAAGACTTGAACTAGATACAGGGGATGGCACTGAAGCTTTCTTT. The full variable domain, its missing parts supplied by reference TRBV28 and TRBJ1-1, is DVKVTQSSRYLVKRTGEKVFLECVQDMDHENMFWYRQDPGLGLRLIYFSYDVKMKEKGDIPEGYSVSREKKERFSLILESASTNQTSMYLCASTRLELDTGDGTEAFFGQGTRLTVV.

The chain recombines TRBV28 with TRBJ1-5, with 9 positions matching TRBD1. The V gene's germline CDR1 is MDHEN and CDR2 SYDVKM. The ends lost 1 base at V and 8 bases at J; junction bases unmatched: 9. The CDR3 length is 16 residues. The CDR3 nucleotides are TGTGCCAGCAGTTTATCCGGGACAGGGTTTCTTAAGCCCCAGCATTTT. It is translated as CASSLSGTGFLKPQHF.

This clone was counted a single time. The J gene is TRBJ2-4, the V gene TRBV27; tentatively, D is TRBD1 (5 bases). Germline CDR1 is MNHEY and CDR2 is SMNVEV (reference sequence). CDR3 length equals 13 residues. The V gene lost 5 bases and the J gene lost 7 bases, with 12 bases spanning the gap. CDR3 nucleotide sequence: TGTGCCAGCAGTCCCCAGGGCCGGAACATTCAGTACTTC. Translated: CASSPQGRNIQYF.

This chain connects TRBV29-1 to TRBJ1-1; D is unclear. The CDR3 is 13 residues long. The germline CDR1 and CDR2 sequences are SQVTM and ANQGSEA. V was pared by 5 bases and J by 4 bases, with 14 bases between. CDR3 sequence: CSVYRSGSTEAFF. DNA of the CDR3: TGCAGCGTTTACCGAAGCGGGAGCACTGAAGCTTTCTTT. The whole variable domain, filled in from reference TRBV29-1 and TRBJ1-1, reads SAVISQKPSRDICQRGTSLTIQCQVDSQVTMMFWYRQQPGQSLTLIATANQGSEATYESGFVIDKFPISRPNLTFSTLTVSNMSPEDSSIYLCSVYRSGSTEAFFGQGTRLTVV.